This T cell receptor beta chain was obtained from a study of cytomegalovirus exposure and HLA in healthy donors. Study-level results: The study recorded 150 to 200 TCR beta chains that were cytomegalovirus-associated. For presence/absence analyses, sequencing depth was assumed to be roughly uniform across donors. TCR beta chain V- and J-gene trimming was linked, in a later analysis, to a missense variant in DCLRE1C.

Details on this clone: The antigen remains undetermined.

The PCR ran on 60 Vbeta and 13 Jbeta primers. Data came from immunoSEQ multiplex PCR; TCRdb stores just in-frame clones and leaves some out. There are around 180,000 clones in the sample; 70% to 80% occur only once, and 1.5% to 2% lies in the top ten. The receptor's source is a woman between 45 and 65 years old in good health and CMV-seronegative. The sequencing sample was made of PBMCs.

The CDR3 region is CASSLKGGELFF. CDR3 DNA: TGTGCCAGCAGCTTGAAGGGGGGGGAGCTGTTTTTT. This rearrangement joins TRBV11-3 to TRBJ2-2; D might be TRBD1 (5 bases). Germline CDR1 is SGHNT and CDR2 is YENEEA. Trimming pared 3 bases from V and 8 bases from J, leaving 7 bases between. The CDR3 has 12 residues.